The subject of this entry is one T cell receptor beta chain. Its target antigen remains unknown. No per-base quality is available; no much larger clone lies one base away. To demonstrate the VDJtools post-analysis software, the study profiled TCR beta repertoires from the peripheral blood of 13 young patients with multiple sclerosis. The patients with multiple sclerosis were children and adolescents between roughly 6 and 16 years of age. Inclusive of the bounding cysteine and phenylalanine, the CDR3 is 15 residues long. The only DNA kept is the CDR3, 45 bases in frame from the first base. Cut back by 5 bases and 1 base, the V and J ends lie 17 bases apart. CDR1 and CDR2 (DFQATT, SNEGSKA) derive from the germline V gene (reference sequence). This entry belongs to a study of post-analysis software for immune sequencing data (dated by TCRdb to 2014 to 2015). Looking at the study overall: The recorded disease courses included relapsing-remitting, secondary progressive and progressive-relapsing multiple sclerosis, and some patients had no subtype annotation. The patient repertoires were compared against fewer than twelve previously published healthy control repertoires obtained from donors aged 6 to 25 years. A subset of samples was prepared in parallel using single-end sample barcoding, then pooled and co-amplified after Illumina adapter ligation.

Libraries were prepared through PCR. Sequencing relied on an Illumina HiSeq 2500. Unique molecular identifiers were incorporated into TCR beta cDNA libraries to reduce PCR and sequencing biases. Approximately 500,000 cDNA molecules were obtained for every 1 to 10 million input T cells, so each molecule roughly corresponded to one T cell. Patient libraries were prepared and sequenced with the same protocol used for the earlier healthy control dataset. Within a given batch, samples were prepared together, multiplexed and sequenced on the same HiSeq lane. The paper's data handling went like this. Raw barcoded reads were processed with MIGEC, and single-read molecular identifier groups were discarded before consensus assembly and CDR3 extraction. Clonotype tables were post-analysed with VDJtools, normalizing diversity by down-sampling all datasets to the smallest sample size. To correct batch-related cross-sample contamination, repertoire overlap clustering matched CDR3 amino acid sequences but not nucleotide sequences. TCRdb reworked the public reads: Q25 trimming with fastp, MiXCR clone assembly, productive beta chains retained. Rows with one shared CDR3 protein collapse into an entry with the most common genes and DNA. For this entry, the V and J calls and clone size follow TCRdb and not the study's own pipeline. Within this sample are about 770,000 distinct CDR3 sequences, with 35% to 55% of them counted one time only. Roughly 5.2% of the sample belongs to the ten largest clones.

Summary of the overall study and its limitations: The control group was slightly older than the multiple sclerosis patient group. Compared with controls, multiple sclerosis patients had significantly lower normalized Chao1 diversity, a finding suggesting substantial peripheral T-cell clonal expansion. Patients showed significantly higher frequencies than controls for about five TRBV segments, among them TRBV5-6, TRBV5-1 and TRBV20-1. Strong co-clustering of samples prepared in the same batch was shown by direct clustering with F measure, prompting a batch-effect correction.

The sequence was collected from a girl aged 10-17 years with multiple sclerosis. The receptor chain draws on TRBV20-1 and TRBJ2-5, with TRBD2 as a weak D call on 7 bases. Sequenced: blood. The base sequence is TGCAGTGCTTCGGGGGGCGTAGGATTCCAAGAGACCCAGTACTTC. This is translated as CSASGGVGFQETQYF.